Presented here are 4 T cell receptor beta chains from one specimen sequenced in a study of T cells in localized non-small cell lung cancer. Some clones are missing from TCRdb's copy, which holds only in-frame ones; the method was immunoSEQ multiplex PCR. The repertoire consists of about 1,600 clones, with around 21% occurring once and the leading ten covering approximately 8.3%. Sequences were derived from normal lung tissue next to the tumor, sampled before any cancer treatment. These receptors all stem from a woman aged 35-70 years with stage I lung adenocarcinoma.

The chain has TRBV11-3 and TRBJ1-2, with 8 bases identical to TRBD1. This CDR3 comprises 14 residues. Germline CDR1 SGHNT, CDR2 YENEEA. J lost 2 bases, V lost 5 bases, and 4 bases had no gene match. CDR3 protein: CASSPGQANYGYTF. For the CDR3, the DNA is TGTGCCAGCAGCCCGGGACAGGCCAACTATGGCTACACCTTC. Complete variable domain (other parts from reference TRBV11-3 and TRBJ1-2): EAGVVQSPRYKIIEKKQPVAFWCNPISGHNTLYWYLQNLGQGPELLIRYENEEAVDDSQLPKDRFSAERLKGVDSTLKIQPAELGDSAVYLCASSPGQANYGYTFGSGTRLTVV.

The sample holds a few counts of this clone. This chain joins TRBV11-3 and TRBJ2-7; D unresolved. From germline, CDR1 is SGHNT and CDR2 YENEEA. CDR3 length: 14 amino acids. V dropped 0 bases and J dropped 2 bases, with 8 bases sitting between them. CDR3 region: CASSLDPRAYEQYF. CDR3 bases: TGTGCCAGCAGCTTAGACCCCCGAGCCTACGAGCAGTACTTC. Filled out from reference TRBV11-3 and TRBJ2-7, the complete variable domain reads EAGVVQSPRYKIIEKKQPVAFWCNPISGHNTLYWYLQNLGQGPELLIRYENEEAVDDSQLPKDRFSAERLKGVDSTLKIQPAELGDSAVYLCASSLDPRAYEQYFGPGTRLTVT.

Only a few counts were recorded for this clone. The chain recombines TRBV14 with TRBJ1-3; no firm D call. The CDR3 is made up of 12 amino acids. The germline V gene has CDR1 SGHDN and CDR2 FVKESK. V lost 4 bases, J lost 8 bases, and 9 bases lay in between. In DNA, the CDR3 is TGTGCCAGCAGCCCTTCTGGGGACACCATATATTTT. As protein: CASSPSGDTIYF.

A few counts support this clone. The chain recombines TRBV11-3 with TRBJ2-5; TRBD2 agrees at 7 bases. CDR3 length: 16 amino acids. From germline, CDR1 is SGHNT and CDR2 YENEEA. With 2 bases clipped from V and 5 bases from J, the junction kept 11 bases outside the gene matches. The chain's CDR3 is CASSLLRLAGGETQYF. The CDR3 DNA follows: TGTGCCAGCAGCTTATTACGGCTAGCCGGGGGGGAGACCCAGTACTTC.